Presented here are 12 T cell receptor beta chains from one specimen sequenced in a study of human T cells and chemical hapten exposure (dated by TCRdb to about 2021). The library relied on RACE. Instrument used: NextSeq 500. In TCRdb, the public reads were trimmed at Q25 with fastp and aligned with MiXCR, with productive beta chains retained. Each entry merges the rows of one CDR3 protein and shows their most common DNA and genes. The sample yields around 380,000 distinct CDR3 sequences; 5.5% were counted once. Around 8% of the sample comes from the top ten. Taken with the paper, the label for time point translates to: pre-sensitization, week 0. The treatment or condition label on this specimen signifies: therapeutic diphenylcyclopropenone sensitization with weekly scalp DPC. This material consisted of whole blood, taken in connection with sensitization to the hapten diphenylcyclopropenone (DPC). These receptors originate from a woman younger than 30 with alopecia areata. Some clones in this sample may be carry-over from other donors' samples.

Many counts were recorded for this clonotype. Here the CDR3 reads CASSWAGSRPQHF. CDR3 bases: TGTGCCAGCAGTTGGGCAGGGTCTAGGCCCCAGCATTTT. The rearrangement uses TRBV6-2 or TRBV6-3 and TRBJ1-5; D is perhaps TRBD1 (5 bases). Germline values: CDR1 MNHEY, CDR2 SVGEGT. The V and J ends lost 4 bases and 9 bases respectively, with 13 bases between them. The CDR3 spans 13 residues.

Many counts were recorded for this clonotype. The chain links TRBV6-6 to TRBJ2-4; D uncertain. CDR3 size: 14 residues. V lost 8 bases and J 1 base, leaving 12 bases between the germline ends. Germline CDR1 reads MNHNY; CDR2 reads SVGAGI (reference sequence). The CDR3 protein is CASRNSQAKNIQYF. DNA of the CDR3: TGTGCCAGCCGCAATAGCCAGGCCAAAAACATTCAGTACTTC.

This clonotype was found many times. V and J are TRBV10-1 and TRBJ1-1; D might be TRBD1 (6 bases). Germline V lookup: CDR1 WNHNN, CDR2 SYGVQD (reference sequence). The CDR3 is 14 amino acids. V was clipped by 6 bases and J by 3 bases, with 14 bases between them. Written as DNA, the CDR3 is TGCGCCAGCAGGCGGGAGGGGGAGGACACTGAAGCTTTCTTT. This encodes CASRREGEDTEAFF.

The rearrangement uses TRBV10-3 and TRBJ2-5, with 10 positions matching TRBD1. The ends lost 3 bases at V and 5 bases at J; junction bases unmatched: 6. The CDR3 has 15 amino acids. Germline CDR1 ENHRY, CDR2 SYGVKD. This chain's CDR3 is CAISETGTGEETQYF. The DNA of the CDR3 is TGTGCCATCAGTGAAACCGGGACAGGGGAGGAGACCCAGTACTTC.

This clonotype occurred many times. V usage is TRBV28 and J usage is TRBJ2-5; D remains ambiguous. This CDR3 contains 14 residues. Germline V gene data show CDR1 as MDHEN and CDR2 as SYDVKM. Trimming cost V 10 bases and J 4 bases, with 19 bases left between them. The CDR3 reads CATHFDSGGETQYF. The CDR3 coding sequence is TGTGCCACCCATTTCGATTCTGGTGGAGAGACCCAGTACTTC.

This clonotype has a handful of counts. The V and J genes are TRBV5-1 and TRBJ2-3; D gene ambiguous. This CDR3 is built from 15 residues. Trimming took off 2 bases at V and 0 bases at J, with 10 bases between the two ends. CDR1 and CDR2 from the germline V gene are SGHRS and YFSETQ. CDR3 sequence: CASSFVSPSTDTQYF. As DNA, the CDR3 is TGCGCCAGCAGCTTCGTCAGCCCTAGCACAGATACGCAGTATTTT.

This clonotype has a handful of counts. The chain uses TRBV5-6 and TRBJ2-2; the D is unclear. The CDR3 spans 15 residues. Germline V gene lookup returns CDR1 SGHDT and CDR2 YYEEEE. The V end was cut by 0 bases, the J end by 1 base, with 7 bases between. For the CDR3, the DNA is TGTGCCAGCAGCTTGGAGTCCGAGAACACCGGGGAGCTGTTTTTT. It yields the protein CASSLESENTGELFF.

This clonotype has just a few counts. The rearrangement joins TRBV15 to TRBJ2-2; tentatively, D is TRBD2 (5 bases). The germline gives CDR1 LNHNV, CDR2 YYDKDF (reference sequence). V was trimmed by 3 bases and J by 5 bases, leaving 13 bases between them. This CDR3 has 15 amino acids. This CDR3 is CATSRAMGGTGELFF. The CDR3 DNA follows: TGTGCCACCAGCAGGGCTATGGGCGGGACCGGGGAGCTGTTTTTT.

The V call is TRBV6-5, the J call TRBJ1-2, with a possible D match to TRBD1 (5 bases). CDR3 length equals 13 residues. Germline V gene sequence: CDR1 MNHEY, CDR2 SVGAGI. The V and J ends lost 10 bases and 6 bases respectively, with 18 bases between them. For the CDR3, the DNA is TGTGCCATTTCAACTGGGGGTGTCAATGGCTACACCTTC. It translates to CAISTGGVNGYTF.

In its sample, this clonotype was seen a few times. The chain links TRBV7-2 to TRBJ1-1; 9 bases fit TRBD1. Unmatched junction bases numbered 3, after V lost 1 base and J lost 9 bases. Looked up from germline, CDR1 is SGHTA and CDR2 is FQGNSA. The CDR3 extends over 13 amino acids. The CDR3 protein is CASSLEGQGKAFF. The CDR3 nucleotides are TGTGCCAGCAGCTTAGAGGGACAGGGTAAAGCTTTCTTT.

This sequence joins TRBV24-1 and TRBJ2-3; D uncertain. The V and J ends lost 11 bases and 4 bases respectively, with 15 bases between them. Germline V gives CDR1 KGHDR, CDR2 SFDVKD. There are 13 residues in the CDR3. The CDR3 DNA is TGTGCCATTTCTCTCAGCGTCGCAGATACGCAGTATTTT. Encoded protein: CAISLSVADTQYF.

The chain joins TRBV2 to TRBJ1-1; D is undetermined. V lost 2 bases and J lost 2, with 6 bases in between. Per the germline V gene, CDR1 is SNHLY and CDR2 is FYNNEI. CDR3 length equals 13 residues. The CDR3, as DNA: TGTGCCAGCAGTGAATCCCCTAACACTGAAGCTTTCTTT. This codes for CASSESPNTEAFF.